This T cell receptor (beta chain) is from a study of cytomegalovirus exposure and HLA in healthy donors (dated by TCRdb to 2017 to 2019). At the level of the whole study: An earlier analysis of approximately 640 of the donors reported about 290 Gb of sequence data and approximately 110 million unique TCR beta sequences from about 179 million T cells. An early release that covered about 600 HLA-typed donors contained around 300 gigabases of sequencing data and 75 million to 100 million unique TCR sequences. Among the roughly 400 genotyped donors, around 81% belonged to the genetic ancestry cluster associated with self-reported Caucasian donors. The study was designed to test whether signatures of past pathogen exposure could be identified by cataloging public T cell receptors. The study used immunosequencing to profile the T cell repertoires of about 670 subjects and linked those repertoires to cytomegalovirus serostatus. Besides the first cohort of hundreds of subjects, a separate validation cohort made up of over 95 different subjects was used. To predict cytomegalovirus infection status, the study combined high-throughput TCR immunosequencing, statistical association of individual TCRs with disease status, and machine learning. A later analysis re-examined previously published TCR beta repertoires from more than 550 donors and added high-resolution HLA genotyping to investigate patterns of TCR occurrence. In the later analysis, no new phenotypic data were used to find candidate immune exposures; instead, reliance was placed on TCR beta sequences and their occurrence across donors. To decide whether each TCR beta V gene segment behaved as functional or pseudogenic, an earlier analysis of some 600 of the donors relied on high-throughput TCR beta sequencing. Donor age, sex, ethnicity and CMV serostatus were collected together with the repertoire data. A later genetic analysis used genome-wide SNP genotypes for about 60% of the roughly 700 donors, treating that subset as a discovery cohort. Every discovery cohort repertoire had been produced on one sequencing platform. Class I and class II HLA loci were covered by the typing at four-digit resolution. The number of donors typed differed by locus, with roughly 629-640 for A, B, C, DRB1 and DQB1, roughly 550 for DQA1, approximately 580 for DPA1, and roughly 450 for DPB1. About five DR-DQ haplotypes were handled as single units for association and clustering, since linkage in the cohort was strong. Among under 450 genotyped donors of the cohort, an average of 235,054 unique TCR beta nucleotide sequences were sequenced per donor, about a sixth of them non-productive. General findings and caveats noted by the study authors: Because HLA typing was missing for some donors at each locus, association tests included only the typed subset. The classifier was reported to diagnose cytomegalovirus status with high specificity and sensitivity in both the original and validation cohorts. A later analysis found that TCR association rates varied across HLA loci, with DRB1 alleles showing the most associated TCRs and HLA-C alleles the fewest. It was suggested by the authors that the approach could potentially be generalized to other disease states and immunological phenotypes. Most CMV-associated TCR beta chains appeared to be HLA-restricted in a later analysis, and the HLA associations seemed to be driven largely by CMV exposure. At a false discovery rate of 0.05, a later analysis linked approximately 18,000 TCR beta sequences to specific HLA alleles. Linkage disequilibrium might explain the correlated functional status among segregating V segments, but an unknown experimental factor could not be excluded. Because the 87-base-pair reads could not distinguish some IMGT-functional V segments, including TRBV6-2 and TRBV6-3, those segments were excluded. Strong co-occurrence of HLA alleles, especially DR and DQ, made assigning TCR associations to individual alleles difficult. The cohort was sequenced for TCR beta chains only, and without alpha or paired-chain data the features that could be detected were limited. A cluster of highly shared sequence variants was judged likely to be a technical artifact of the sequencing pipeline. The study listed approximately 150 TCR beta chains as associated with cytomegalovirus. Because counts were too low, about 18 rarely observed V segments, including chromosome 9 orphons, were excluded from the earlier analysis of under 650 of the donors. A later genetic analysis reported fewer N-insertions in productive TCRs among donors in an Asian-associated ancestry cluster than the roughly 690-donor mean. A further reported finding was that TCR beta sequences accurately predicted the HLA-A and HLA-B alleles for most subjects in the first cohort. In vitro tests confirmed that a few of the cytomegalovirus-associated TCR beta chains recognize cytomegalovirus antigens. For the cohort, immune exposure information was limited to CMV serostatus. In an earlier analysis of 587 of the donors, most TCR beta V segments appeared in productive rearrangements about 87% or about 30% of the time, broadly matching IMGT annotations. An association between a missense DCLRE1C variant and V-gene and J-gene trimming of TCR beta chains was found in a later genetic analysis and replicated in an independent cohort. While some public TCRs were present in many individuals, most TCR sequences turned up only very rarely across donors. Roughly uniform sequencing depth across donors was assumed in presence/absence analyses, although this assumption may not hold. Compared with equally common non-associated chains, HLA-associated TCR beta chains in a later analysis were more clonally expanded and had lower generation probabilities. In a later analysis, several top co-occurrence clusters were reported to appear linked to parvovirus B19, influenza, CMV and Epstein-Barr virus.

Library creation used the immunoSEQ multiplex PCR assay. The multiplex PCR relied on a mix of 60 forward primers for TCR Vbeta segments and 13 reverse primers for TCR Jbeta segments. Amplification of the CDR3 region of rearranged TCR beta genes was performed with a multiplex PCR assay on genomic DNA. Amplified TCR beta libraries were sequenced as 87-base-pair reads on the Illumina HiSeq System. Per the source publication's procedure: A later analysis counted 65 million to 90 million unique TCR beta chains across the 666 repertoires, and 10 million to 12 million of these chains were shared by at least two donors. To remove PCR and sequencing errors, raw reads were error-corrected and collapsed into unique sequences using a nearest-neighbor algorithm that merged closely related sequences. V, D and J gene segments were assigned by aligning CDR3 sequences to IMGT reference sequences. For a sequence to be retained, at least a six-nucleotide match to both a V gene segment and a J gene segment was required. Rearrangements were called productive when the CDR3 lacked stop codons and stayed in frame with V and J; all others were non-productive. CDR3 was defined according to IMGT convention as the region running from the second conserved V-encoded cysteine to the conserved J-encoded phenylalanine. Sequences without an unambiguous match to a single V gene segment were excluded from the earlier analysis of 500 to 700 of the donors. In an earlier analysis of some 590 of the donors, a V segment was called functional when productive rearrangements were above 56.7%, and segregating when the standard deviation between donors exceeded 5%. A statistical classification framework was built for diagnosing cytomegalovirus status from the catalog of TCR beta chain sequences. In a later analysis, TCR nucleotide sequences were compared against IMGT/GENE-DB human TR gene sequences so that V and J genes could be assigned. A later analysis assigned CDR3 sequences and most-parsimonious VDJ recombination scenarios with the TCRdist pipeline. In a later analysis, each TCR beta chain was defined by its CDR3 amino acid sequence together with its V-gene family, and reads lacking a unique V-gene family were excluded. A later analysis removed 600 or so highly shared, low-generation-probability nucleotide sequences to deal with suspected cross-contamination and a sequencing artifact. In a later analysis, a clonal expansion index was calculated for each public chain from normalized within-repertoire ranks of inferred template counts. A later analysis computed generation probabilities with a VDJ recombination model fitted to out-of-frame rearrangements, and checked the results against IGoR. A later analysis scored TCR-TCR, TCR-HLA and TCR-CMV co-occurrence with hypergeometric tests, applying a repertoire-size bias correction to TCR pairs. To estimate false discovery rates, a later analysis permuted the HLA or CMV assignments 20 times. A later analysis grouped co-occurring TCRs with DBSCAN, adding TCRdist sequence similarity when clustering within HLA-allele-positive subsets. Repertoires with fewer than 30,000 or more than 120,000 public chains, plus five repertoires with anomalous nucleotide sharing, were excluded from co-occurrence clustering. Not all clones reach the TCRdb copy of this immuneACCESS table, which keeps in-frame sequences only. Checked studies attribute under half of the gap to unresolved V genes and leave the rest unexplained. The DNA was the basis for D and trimming; V, J and clone size are from that table. For this sample the table gives about 100,000 clones, of which around 74% were detected only once. Of the sample, about 7% falls within the top ten clones.

In total, more than 500 healthy bone marrow donors made up the cohort. At the time of sampling, all cohort members were nominally healthy, though unrecorded immune exposures were likely present. The donor was CMV seropositive and was included in the group of almost 300 seropositive cohort members. A peripheral blood sample was collected from each donor, and TCR beta sequencing was performed on peripheral blood mononuclear cells. The Qiagen DNeasy Blood Extraction Kit was used to extract genomic DNA from the blood cell samples. Details on this clone: Its antigen is currently not known. Base-call qualities are not available, and no considerably larger clone is one nucleotide away.

For this chain, trimming is 2 bases at the V end and 5 bases at the J end, and the number of junction bases without a gene match is 14. The germline V gene supplies CDR1 SGHTA and CDR2 FQGTGA. Including cysteine and phenylalanine, the CDR3 has 18 amino acids. Only the CDR3 DNA stays, 54 bases, in frame from base 1. Recombination connected TRBV7-3 to TRBJ2-2; 7 middle bases align to TRBD1. This sequence originates from a man between 40 and 49 years old in good health and CMV-seropositive. The specimen was PBMCs. The sequence in DNA is TGTGCCAGCAGCTTAGACCCCGCCCCGGGACAGATTACCGGGGAGCTGTTTTTT. This is translated as CASSLDPAPGQITGELFF.